A selection of T cell receptor beta chains follows, all from one sample in a study of molecular identifiers for immune sequencing clone quantification. TCRdb recomputed calls from the PCR reads with MiXCR, one row per CDR3 protein. Among hundreds of thousands of distinct CDR3 sequences listed, about 25% were seen once. The sequenced sample was naive CD8+ T cells from blood, with Jurkat cell RNA spiked in. These receptors were taken from a human donor in good health. Some libraries in this study had Jurkat cell RNA spiked in. The CDR3 runs from the conserved cysteine through the conserved F or W. The D gene is left open where the match is weak. For some rows the clone size is stated as once, few or many, or as a class when expanded; others skip it.

cdr3_aa cdr3_nt j_call d_call v_call clone_size
CASTRRGQSAYNEQFF TGCGCCAGCACTCGCCGGGGACAGTCCGCTTACAATGAGCAGTTCTTC TRBJ2-1 TRBD1 TRBV23-1 many
CAEGLEQPQHF TGTGCCGAGGGTTTGGAGCAGCCCCAGCATTTT TRBJ1-5 . TRBV30 many
CASSQRTGTPYEQYF TGTGCCAGCAGCCAACGGACAGGTACGCCCTACGAGCAGTACTTC TRBJ2-7 TRBD1 TRBV28 many
CASSGGTGGISGNTIYF TGTGCCAGCAGCGGAGGGACAGGGGGTATCTCTGGAAACACCATATATTTT TRBJ1-3 TRBD1 TRBV7-9 many
CASSLPWGGPYNEQFF TGTGCCAGCAGCCTCCCGTGGGGCGGGCCTTACAATGAGCAGTTCTTC TRBJ2-1 . TRBV7-9 many
CASTNTGGTEAFF TGTGCCAGCACTAATACAGGTGGCACTGAAGCTTTCTTT TRBJ1-1 . TRBV12-3/TRBV12-4 .
CASSQGFVAGAYNEQFF TGTGCCAGCAGCCAAGGGTTCGTAGCGGGGGCATACAATGAGCAGTTCTTC TRBJ2-1 TRBD2 TRBV3-1 few
CASSIATGTYEQYF TGTGCCAGCAGCATAGCGACGGGAACCTACGAGCAGTACTTC TRBJ2-7 . TRBV7-2 many
CASSLGIGDLYNEQFF TGTGCCAGCAGTTTGGGTATCGGGGATCTGTACAATGAGCAGTTCTTC TRBJ2-1 . TRBV12-3/TRBV12-4 few
CASSSSWGENTGELFF TGTGCCAGCAGCTCCTCTTGGGGGGAAAACACCGGGGAGCTGTTTTTT TRBJ2-2 . TRBV13 few
CASRNRNKEPLEQYF TGCGCCAGCAGGAACCGAAACAAGGAGCCCCTCGAGCAGTACTTC TRBJ2-7 . TRBV10-1 few
CASGLVEPTYEQYF TGTGCTAGTGGTTTGGTCGAACCCACGTACGAGCAGTACTTC TRBJ2-7 . TRBV12-5 few
CASSVSEAFF TGCGCCAGCAGTGTGAGTGAAGCTTTCTTT TRBJ1-1 . TRBV10-2 many
CASRLLAGVQETQYF TGTGCCAGCAGACTACTAGCGGGGGTACAAGAGACCCAGTACTTC TRBJ2-5 TRBD2 TRBV6-5 many
CASSLDRGLAEAFF TGCGCCAGCAGCTTGGACAGGGGACTTGCTGAAGCTTTCTTT TRBJ1-1 TRBD1 TRBV5-1 few
CASRAVQGANTEAFF TGTGCCAGCAGGGCCGTACAGGGGGCTAACACTGAAGCTTTCTTT TRBJ1-1 TRBD1 TRBV7-9 many
CASSFYLRDPEGAYF TGTGCCAGCAGCTTCTACCTCCGGGATCCCGAGGGGGCGTACTTC TRBJ2-7 TRBD1 TRBV7-3 .
CASSFDTRGGAFF TGTGCCAGCAGTTTTGACACGCGCGGGGGGGCTTTCTTT TRBJ1-1 . TRBV28 many
CASSHPPPDTQYF TGTGCCAGCAGTCACCCTCCCCCAGATACGCAGTATTTT TRBJ2-3 . TRBV2 .
CASIQGTRANTEAFF TGTGCCAGTATTCAAGGGACACGGGCGAACACTGAAGCTTTCTTT TRBJ1-1 . TRBV19 .
CASSLGGASGNTIYF TGTGCCAGCAGCCTGGGGGGGGCCTCTGGAAACACCATATATTTT TRBJ1-3 . TRBV5-5 few
CASSSTGSSQETQYF TGTGCCAGCAGCTCGACAGGGTCTAGCCAAGAGACCCAGTACTTC TRBJ2-5 TRBD1 TRBV11-2 few
CSARMDSEAFF TGCAGTGCTAGAATGGACAGCGAAGCTTTCTTT TRBJ1-1 . TRBV20-1 .
CASTAGRGSYEQYF TGTGCCAGCACGGCAGGCAGGGGGAGCTACGAGCAGTACTTC TRBJ2-7 TRBD1 TRBV6-5 .
CASSQAATYSNQPQHF TGCGCCAGCAGCCAAGCCGCAACGTATAGCAATCAGCCCCAGCATTTT TRBJ1-5 . TRBV4-1 .
CASSSGGPGYTF TGTGCCAGCAGTTCCGGGGGGCCCGGCTACACCTTC TRBJ1-2 . TRBV6-6 few
CASSLVQGRDGELFF TGTGCCAGCAGTTTAGTACAGGGGAGGGACGGGGAGCTGTTTTTT TRBJ2-2 . TRBV12-3/TRBV12-4 .
CASSDSYSGRAVDTQYF TGTGCCAGCAGTGACTCATACAGCGGGAGGGCCGTAGATACGCAGTATTTT TRBJ2-3 TRBD2 TRBV6-4 few
CASRYGTSGRYEQYF TGTGCCAGCAGGTATGGGACTAGCGGGAGGTACGAGCAGTACTTC TRBJ2-7 TRBD2 TRBV6-5 .
CASSIGDVRSYEQYF TGTGCCAGTAGTATCGGGGACGTTCGATCCTACGAGCAGTACTTC TRBJ2-7 . TRBV19 many
CSVDWLPGLAADTQYF TGCAGCGTAGATTGGCTTCCTGGCCTAGCAGCGGATACGCAGTATTTT TRBJ2-3 . TRBV29-1 many
CASSLQIPNTGELFF TGTGCCAGCAGTTTGCAGATCCCGAACACCGGGGAGCTGTTTTTT TRBJ2-2 . TRBV6-7 .
CASSSALAGDNEQFF TGTGCCAGCAGCTCCGCTCTAGCGGGAGACAATGAGCAGTTCTTC TRBJ2-1 TRBD2 TRBV7-8 many
CASSPRLTGSSYEQYF TGTGCCAGTAGTCCCCGGCTTACAGGGAGCTCCTACGAGCAGTACTTC TRBJ2-7 . TRBV19 .
CASSSRGTGGGEAYEQYF TGTGCCAGCAGTTCAAGGGGGACAGGGGGAGGGGAGGCCTACGAGCAGTACTTC TRBJ2-7 TRBD1 TRBV12-3/TRBV12-4 few
CASSYRGSPYEQYF TGTGCCAGCAGTTACCGAGGCAGCCCCTACGAGCAGTACTTC TRBJ2-7 . TRBV6-5 .
CASSPQLHSGGRKTQYF TGCGCCAGCAGCCCGCAGCTCCATTCCGGGGGCAGGAAGACCCAGTACTTC TRBJ2-5 . TRBV5-1 .
CASSLDAGYEQFF TGTGCCAGCAGCTTAGATGCGGGGTATGAGCAGTTCTTC TRBJ2-1 . TRBV7-2 many
CASSKQGSRYEQYF TGTGCCAGTAGTAAACAGGGGTCTAGGTACGAGCAGTACTTC TRBJ2-7 TRBD1 TRBV19 .
CASTFGAAGNTIYF TGTGCCAGTACTTTTGGGGCAGCTGGAAACACCATATATTTT TRBJ1-3 . TRBV19 .
CASSPIGRNEAFF TGTGCCAGCAGCCCCATTGGAAGGAATGAAGCTTTCTTT TRBJ1-1 . TRBV3-1 many
CASSSLQRVSGYTF TGTGCCAGCAGTTCCCTACAGCGGGTCTCTGGCTACACCTTC TRBJ1-2 . TRBV28 many
CATSYRADQPQHF TGTGCCACCAGCTACAGGGCTGATCAGCCCCAGCATTTT TRBJ1-5 . TRBV15 few
CASSQFSLGNTGELFF TGTGCCAGCAGTCAATTCAGTCTGGGGAACACCGGGGAGCTGTTTTTT TRBJ2-2 . TRBV6-1 .
CASSQDSVGTCTEAFF TGCGCCAGCAGCCAAGATTCAGTTGGCACTTGCACTGAGGCTTTCTTT TRBJ1-1 . TRBV4-3 .
CSVDLGTANPYEQYF TGCAGCGTTGACCTGGGGACAGCCAATCCCTACGAGCAGTACTTC TRBJ2-7 TRBD1 TRBV29-1 .
CASSSFWESTDTQYF TGTGCCAGCAGCTCCTTTTGGGAGAGCACAGATACGCAGTATTTT TRBJ2-3 . TRBV7-9 .
CASSQMGPENTEAFF TGCGCCAGCAGCCAAATGGGACCCGAGAACACTGAAGCTTTCTTT TRBJ1-1 . TRBV4-3 many
CASSYSQYSNQPQHF TGTGCCAGCAGTTACTCTCAATATAGCAATCAGCCCCAGCATTTT TRBJ1-5 . TRBV6-5 many
CASSPGQGQETQYF TGTGCCAGCAGCCCGGGACAGGGGCAAGAGACCCAGTACTTC TRBJ2-5 TRBD1 TRBV12-3/TRBV12-4 many